One and the same sample provided the 17 T cell receptor beta chains below, sequenced in a study of blood T cell repertoires in COVID-19. Profiled with immunoSEQ multiplex PCR; TCRdb holds only in-frame clones, not every one. The sample consists of about 440,000 clones, approximately 88% of them appearing once. The sequenced material came from peripheral blood. The receptor set was obtained from a woman aged 45-65 years with COVID-19, enrolled during active disease.

V usage is TRBV11-2 and J usage is TRBJ2-1; D call uncertain. V lost 5 bases to trimming and J lost 4 bases, with 9 bases between them. The CDR3 runs to 13 residues. Germline-derived CDR1 and CDR2 are SGHAT and FQNNGV. The CDR3 sequence is CASSPNGYNEQFF. CDR3 in DNA: TGTGCCAGCAGCCCGAACGGGTACAATGAGCAGTTCTTC.

The chain combines TRBV5-1 with TRBJ1-2; D is perhaps TRBD1 (6 bases). Between the trimmed V and J ends, which lost 1 base and 6 bases, there was a span of 7 bases. The CDR3 length is 12 residues. Looked up from germline, CDR1 is SGHRS and CDR2 is YFSETQ. Here the CDR3 reads CASSLRQDGYTF. The CDR3 DNA reads as TGCGCCAGCAGCTTGCGACAGGATGGCTACACCTTC.

The rearrangement joins TRBV10-2 to TRBJ2-2; D uncertain. Germline-derived CDR1 and CDR2 are WSHSY and SAAADI. The CDR3 totals 15 residues. The germline V and J ends were trimmed by 4 bases and 3 bases, with 12 bases remaining between them. The CDR3 bases are TGCGCCAGCAGTGTGTCTAAACGGGACACCGGGGAGCTGTTTTTT. Protein product: CASSVSKRDTGELFF.

This chain links TRBV21-1 with TRBJ1-2; TRBD1 is the table's D call and was not checked against the DNA. TRBV21-1 is tagged as a pseudogene. The CDR3 covers 12 residues. DNA for the CDR3: TGTGCCAGCAGCGTCAACAGAGAGACCTACACCTTC. The encoded protein is CASSVNRETYTF.

This rearrangement joins TRBV2 to TRBJ2-1, with D maybe TRBD1 (6 bases). V lost 4 bases, J lost 13 bases, and 17 bases lay in between. The V gene's germline CDR1 is SNHLY and CDR2 FYNNEI. CDR3 length: 13 residues. The CDR3 sequence is CASSGGLQGDQFF. The CDR3 DNA sequence: TGTGCCAGCAGTGGGGGTCTACAGGGAGACCAGTTCTTC.

In this sample, this clone turned up a few times. The chain has TRBV2 and TRBJ1-1; 9 nucleotides match TRBD1. After removal of 0 bases from V and 2 bases from J, the junction contained 7 bases not matched to a gene. Germline assignment: CDR1 SNHLY and CDR2 FYNNEI. The CDR3 is made up of 17 amino acids. The DNA for the CDR3 is TGTGCCAGCAGTGAAGCAGAACAGGGGGCGAGAAACACTGAAGCTTTCTTT. This sequence encodes CASSEAEQGARNTEAFF. Full variable domain (remainder filled in from reference TRBV2 and TRBJ1-1): EPEVTQTPSHQVTQMGQEVILRCVPISNHLYFYWYRQILGQKVEFLVSFYNNEISEKSEIFDDQFSVERPDGSNFTLKIRSTKLEDSAMYFCASSEAEQGARNTEAFFGQGTRLTVV.

The genes are TRBV7-8 and TRBJ1-2; D unresolved. Trimming shortened V by 7 bases and J by 4 bases, and 16 bases separated the two germline ends. The germline gives CDR1 SGHVS, CDR2 FQNEAQ. The CDR3 consists of 14 residues. The CDR3 bases are TGTGCCAGCACCGCTGAAGGGAGCGGCTATGGCTACACCTTC. It encodes CASTAEGSGYGYTF.

The J gene is TRBJ1-3, the V gene TRBV2, with unresolved D. The CDR3 is 14 residues long. Trimming removed 7 bases from V and 1 base from J, with 11 bases in between. Per the germline V gene, CDR1 is SNHLY and CDR2 is FYNNEI. CDR3 loop: CASKNIKSGNTIYF. The CDR3 DNA follows: TGTGCCAGCAAAAACATTAAGTCTGGAAACACCATATATTTT.

The rearrangement uses TRBV6-5 and TRBJ2-1; D is perhaps TRBD1 (5 bases). Trimming left V 8 bases short and J 6 bases short, with 8 bases between. The CDR3 is made up of 11 amino acids. Germline CDR1 and CDR2: MNHEY and SVGAGI. The CDR3: CASLRVNEQFF. DNA for the CDR3: TGTGCCAGCCTCAGGGTCAATGAGCAGTTCTTC.

The chain combines TRBV19 with TRBJ1-5; TRBD1 matches at 9 bases. The CDR3 extends over 15 amino acids. Germline V gene sequence: CDR1 LNHDA, CDR2 SQIVND (reference sequence). The V segment lost 5 bases and the J segment 2 bases; nucleotides outside the gene matches: 4. Here the CDR3 reads CASSSGQGGNQPQHF. In DNA, the CDR3 is TGTGCCAGTAGTTCGGGACAGGGCGGCAATCAGCCCCAGCATTTT.

There are many counts of this clone. V gene TRBV20-1 combines with J gene TRBJ2-7, with 8 bases matching TRBD1. With 3 bases clipped from V and 5 bases from J, the junction kept 18 bases outside the gene matches. CDR3 length: 17 amino acids. Germline CDR1 is DFQATT and CDR2 is SNEGSKA (reference sequence). DNA for the CDR3: TGCAGTGCTAGTAGCCCCGCGCCGACAGGGGCTATTAACGAGCAGTACTTC. Its translation is CSASSPAPTGAINEQYF.

CDR3 residues: CASSVGDRGAGELFF. The CDR3 DNA follows: TGTGCCAGCAGCGTAGGCGACAGGGGCGCGGGGGAGCTGTTTTTT. This chain connects TRBV9 to TRBJ2-2; 8 bases map to TRBD1. CDR3 length: 15 amino acids. Germline V gives CDR1 SGDLS, CDR2 YYNGEE. With V trimmed by 0 bases and J by 8 bases, 6 bases remained unmatched.

This clone was detected only once. The rearrangement joins TRBV13 to TRBJ2-7; 13 positions match TRBD2. The CDR3 contains 18 residues. V lost 4 bases to trimming and J lost 2 bases; unmatched junction nucleotides: 11. Germline CDR1 reads PRHDT; CDR2 reads FYEKMQ (reference sequence). For the CDR3, the DNA is TGTGCCAGCAGCTCCCAGGGACTAGCGGGGACAAAAACCTACGAGCAGTACTTC. Translating gives CASSSQGLAGTKTYEQYF.

This rearrangement joins TRBV6-6 to TRBJ2-6; no firm D call. Germline CDR1 reads MNHNY; CDR2 reads SVGAGI (reference sequence). The CDR3 runs 15 residues. The V gene lost 5 bases and the J gene lost 1 base, with 9 bases spanning the gap. DNA of the CDR3: TGTGCCAGCAGTCCACAGCAGTCTGGGGCCAACGTCCTGACTTTC. Protein sequence: CASSPQQSGANVLTF.

The chain recombines TRBV5-1 with TRBJ2-1; 9 bases align to TRBD1. The CDR3 covers 16 residues. With V trimmed by 4 bases and J by 2 bases, 7 bases remained unmatched. Germline CDR1 SGHRS, CDR2 YFSETQ. For the CDR3, the DNA is TGCGCCAGCAGCACCCCGGGACAGGGTCCCTACAATGAGCAGTTCTTC. Translation: CASSTPGQGPYNEQFF.

This chain links TRBV11-2 with TRBJ1-1; D not resolved. The germline CDR1 and CDR2 sequences are SGHAT and FQNNGV. CDR3 length: 14 residues. Trimming took 0 bases from V and 2 from J, leaving 7 bases between them. The CDR3 bases are TGTGCCAGCAGCTTAGATCCACATAACACTGAAGCTTTCTTT. Translating gives CASSLDPHNTEAFF.

The V call is TRBV7-8, the J call TRBJ1-6, with a weak D call TRBD1 (5 bases). Germline V gene data show CDR1 as SGHVS and CDR2 as FQNEAQ. Trimming shortened V by 4 bases and J by 5 bases, and 12 bases separated the two germline ends. The CDR3 runs 15 residues. CDR3 in amino acids: CASSSQGWNNSPLHF. The CDR3 region has the DNA TGTGCCAGCAGCTCCCAGGGTTGGAATAATTCACCCCTCCACTTT. Drawing the rest from reference TRBV7-8 and TRBJ1-6, the complete variable domain is GAGVSQSPRYKVAKRGQDVALRCDPISGHVSLFWYQQALGQGPEFLTYFQNEAQLDKSGLPSDRFFAERPEGSVSTLKIQRTQQEDSAVYLCASSSQGWNNSPLHFGNGTRLTVT.